A single sample gave rise to the 28 T cell receptor beta chains below, sequenced in a study of shared clonotypes between healthy human individuals. The table came from immunoSEQ multiplex PCR; TCRdb's copy has only in-frame clones and leaves some out. The sample has 1.5 million to 2.5 million clones; approximately 94% are singletons. Terminally differentiated effector memory CD45RA+ cells were excluded by CCR7 positive selection of CD45RO-negative cells. The sequenced material came from naive CD8+ T cells sorted from blood. These TCRs come from a man younger than 30 in good health.

V gene TRBV30 combines with J gene TRBJ2-5; 8 bases match TRBD1. The CDR3 has 13 residues. With V trimmed by 8 bases and J by 1 base, 6 bases remained unmatched. Germline V CDR1 and CDR2: GTSNPN, SVGIG (reference sequence). The CDR3 is CALTGDSQETQYF. Written as DNA, the CDR3 is TGTGCCCTGACAGGGGACTCCCAAGAGACCCAGTACTTC.

The rearrangement uses TRBV2 and TRBJ2-4; 7 positions match TRBD2. Germline V CDR1 and CDR2: SNHLY, FYNNEI. The CDR3 runs to 18 residues. V lost 4 bases, J lost 0 bases, and 12 bases stayed unmatched. CDR3 bases: TGTGCCAGCAGTGTTGGGGCCCTAGCGGCCAAAGCCAAAAACATTCAGTACTTC. Protein product: CASSVGALAAKAKNIQYF.

The V call is TRBV5-4, the J call TRBJ2-2; the D is unclear. V shed 0 bases and J shed 7 bases, with 13 bases lying between them. CDR1 is SGHNT, CDR2 YYREEE, per germline (reference sequence). The CDR3 is made up of 15 amino acids. CDR3 coding DNA: TGTGCCAGCAGCTTGGTCGGGCCCTCGGGCGGGGAGCTGTTTTTT. Protein product: CASSLVGPSGGELFF. The full variable domain, rest sourced from reference TRBV5-4 and TRBJ2-2, is ETGVTQSPTHLIKTRGQQVTLRCSSQSGHNTVSWYQQALGQGPQFIFQYYREEENGRGNFPPRFSGLQFPNYSSELNVNALELDDSALYLCASSLVGPSGGELFFGEGSRLTVL.

In this sample, this clone turned up a few times. V and J are TRBV2 and TRBJ2-4; 9 bases agree with TRBD1. Germline V CDR1 and CDR2: SNHLY, FYNNEI. With V trimmed by 7 bases and J by 7 bases, 8 bases remained unmatched. The length of the CDR3 is 14 residues. CDR3 in DNA: TGTGCCAGCACTTCTGGGACAGGGCAGAACATTCAGTACTTC. Amino acids: CASTSGTGQNIQYF.

This sequence joins TRBV6-1 and TRBJ1-4; D is uncertain. The CDR3 consists of 15 residues. Germline lookup yields CDR1 MNHNS and CDR2 SASEGT. V was pared by 5 bases and J by 6 bases, with 16 bases between. This CDR3 reads CASSSGVLVDEKLFF. The DNA for the CDR3 is TGTGCCAGCAGTAGTGGTGTTCTGGTCGATGAAAAACTGTTTTTT.

The chain recombines TRBV7-6 with TRBJ2-2; 11 positions agree with TRBD1. This CDR3 spans 17 amino acids. With V trimmed by 7 bases and J by 7 bases, 14 bases remained unmatched. CDR1 is SGHVS, CDR2 FNYEAQ, per germline. The CDR3 is CASTERSGTGGIGELFF. The CDR3 nucleotides are TGTGCCAGCACCGAACGATCCGGGACAGGGGGAATCGGGGAGCTGTTTTTT.

CDR3 region: CSARDEFAQYF. DNA for the CDR3: TGCAGTGCTAGAGATGAGTTCGCGCAGTATTTT. This chain joins TRBV20-1 and TRBJ2-3; D is ambiguous. Trimming left V 0 bases short and J 10 bases short, with 8 bases between. The CDR3 length is 11 residues. Germline assignment: CDR1 DFQATT and CDR2 SNEGSKA (reference sequence).

This clone was seen just once. The J gene is TRBJ1-1, the V gene TRBV29-1, with D possibly being TRBD1 (5 bases). Germline-derived CDR1 and CDR2 are SQVTM and ANQGSEA. The V gene lost 8 bases and the J gene lost 2 bases, with 18 bases spanning the gap. The CDR3 contains 14 residues. The CDR3 region is CSSPPTGYNTEAFF. The CDR3 nucleotides read TGCAGCTCTCCCCCCACAGGATATAACACTGAAGCTTTCTTT.

The chain is built from TRBV7-2 and TRBJ2-1; the D gene is possibly TRBD2 (6 bases). Trimming took 1 base from V and 5 from J, leaving 12 bases between them. CDR1 and CDR2 from the germline V gene are SGHTA and FQGNSA. The CDR3 runs to 15 residues. CDR3 region: CASSLDAGSNNEQFF. The DNA for the CDR3 is TGTGCCAGCAGCTTAGACGCGGGATCCAACAATGAGCAGTTCTTC.

The V call is TRBV5-1, the J call TRBJ2-3; TRBD2 agrees at 7 bases. The CDR3 sequence is 15 residues long. Looked up from germline, CDR1 is SGHRS and CDR2 is YFSETQ. V shed 3 bases, J shed 2 bases, and the junction held 6 bases outside the gene matches. The DNA of the CDR3 is TGCGCCAGCAGCTCACTAGCGCCATACACAGATACGCAGTATTTT. It specifies CASSSLAPYTDTQYF.

V is TRBV15 and J is TRBJ2-7, with 8 bases identical to TRBD2. CDR1 LNHNV and CDR2 YYDKDF come from the germline V gene (reference sequence). The CDR3 has 15 amino acids. V lost 5 bases and J lost 4; bases outside the gene matches: 10. The CDR3 is CATSLPGGSLYEQYF. CDR3 nucleotides: TGTGCCACCAGCCTTCCGGGAGGGTCGCTGTACGAGCAGTACTTC.

The chain employs TRBV27 and TRBJ2-1, with D perhaps matching TRBD1 (6 bases). Germline CDR1 reads MNHEY; CDR2 reads SMNVEV (reference sequence). This CDR3 region has 13 residues. The ends were cut back, 4 bases at V and 2 bases at J, with 6 bases in the middle. CDR3 nucleotides: TGTGCCAGCAGTTGGACAGCCTACAATGAGCAGTTCTTC. It specifies CASSWTAYNEQFF.

Note on this clone: This sample also contains other DNA sequences that code for the same CDR3. V is TRBV9 and J is TRBJ2-5, with D possibly being TRBD2 (5 bases). Between the trimmed V and J ends, which lost 1 base and 1 base, there was a span of 5 bases. The CDR3 runs 13 residues. Germline lookup yields CDR1 SGDLS and CDR2 YYNGEE. CDR3 loop: CASSVTSQETQYF. CDR3 nucleotides: TGTGCCAGCAGCGTAACTAGCCAAGAGACCCAGTACTTC.

The chain's CDR3 is CASSLGSTGGIGEQYF. The CDR3 bases are TGTGCCAGCAGCCTGGGGTCCACGGGGGGGATTGGAGAGCAGTACTTC. V usage is TRBV7-9 and J usage is TRBJ2-7; 8 bases agree with TRBD2. The trim removed 5 bases at V and 7 bases at J, leaving 16 bases unmatched. The length of the CDR3 is 16 residues. From germline, CDR1 is SEHNR and CDR2 FQNEAQ (reference sequence).

The chain employs TRBV7-8 and TRBJ1-2; the D is unclear. Germline V gives CDR1 SGHVS, CDR2 FQNEAQ. The CDR3 contains 15 residues. The ends were cut back, 8 bases at V and 3 bases at J, with 19 bases in the middle. CDR3: CASGRAENPYYGYTF. CDR3 coding DNA: TGTGCCAGCGGGAGGGCAGAGAACCCTTACTATGGCTACACCTTC.

V is TRBV29-1 and J is TRBJ2-1; D gene ambiguous. Germline CDR1 is SQVTM and CDR2 is ANQGSEA. This CDR3 spans 14 amino acids. V was shortened by 6 bases and J by 0 bases, with 12 bases between the two germline ends. The CDR3 loop reads CSVSDSSSYNEQFF. As DNA, the CDR3 is TGCAGCGTGTCAGATAGTAGCTCCTACAATGAGCAGTTCTTC.

The chain recombines TRBV27 with TRBJ2-7; D may be TRBD2 (7 bases). V was shortened by 7 bases and J by 2 bases, with 15 bases between the two germline ends. The CDR3 spans 14 residues. Germline assignment: CDR1 MNHEY and CDR2 SMNVEV (reference sequence). For the CDR3, the DNA is TGTGCCAGCAAGGGAGGGGACACCGCCTACGAGCAGTACTTC. Amino acids: CASKGGDTAYEQYF.

This chain links TRBV7-8 with TRBJ2-1, with TRBD2 matching 9 bases. The V gene end was trimmed by 4 bases and the J gene end by 4 bases; junction bases not matched to a gene: 2. The CDR3 contains 14 residues. CDR1 and CDR2 from the germline V gene are SGHVS and FQNEAQ. CDR3 in DNA: TGTGCCAGCAGCTCGCTAGCGGGATACAATGAGCAGTTCTTC. Its protein is CASSSLAGYNEQFF.

The V and J genes are TRBV5-4 and TRBJ1-2; tentative D call: TRBD1 (6 bases). The CDR3 contains 15 residues. The V end was cut by 2 bases, the J end by 6 bases, with 17 bases between. Germline CDR1 is SGHNT and CDR2 is YYREEE (reference sequence). DNA of the CDR3: TGTGCCAGCAGCTTTTACCCCACAGGGTTAGATGGCTACACCTTC. Protein sequence: CASSFYPTGLDGYTF.

V is TRBV27 and J is TRBJ2-7; no reliable D call. V was trimmed by 2 bases and J by 3 bases, leaving 14 bases between them. The CDR3 is 15 residues long. Germline CDR1 is MNHEY and CDR2 is SMNVEV (reference sequence). Here the CDR3 reads CASSLPGTGRYEQYF. The DNA of the CDR3 is TGTGCCAGCAGTTTACCGGGTACCGGCCGCTACGAGCAGTACTTC.

The rearrangement uses TRBV14 and TRBJ2-1, with 13 bases identical to TRBD2. The V gene's germline CDR1 is SGHDN and CDR2 FVKESK. The ends lost 0 bases at V and 2 bases at J; junction bases unmatched: 7. The CDR3 consists of 19 residues. The CDR3 is CASSQDGLAGDNPYNEQFF. CDR3 sequence (DNA): TGTGCCAGCAGCCAAGACGGACTAGCGGGAGACAACCCCTACAATGAGCAGTTCTTC.

This chain connects TRBV7-3 to TRBJ2-3; no definite D call. Germline V gives CDR1 SGHTA, CDR2 FQGTGA. The V end was cut by 1 base, the J end by 6 bases, with 8 bases between. The CDR3 is 13 amino acids. The CDR3 sequence is CASSLNFADTQYF. The CDR3 DNA reads TGTGCCAGCAGCTTAAATTTTGCCGATACGCAGTATTTT.

The gene calls are TRBV19 and TRBJ1-5; the match to TRBD1 covers 7 bases. The trim removed 2 bases at V and 7 bases at J, leaving 11 bases unmatched. The CDR3 is 16 residues long. The germline CDR1 and CDR2 sequences are LNHDA and SQIVND (reference sequence). CDR3 bases: TGTGCCAGTAGTATAAAGCTACAGGGGATTTACCAGCCCCAGCATTTT. It specifies CASSIKLQGIYQPQHF.

In this sample, this clone turned up once. The chain joins TRBV28 to TRBJ2-2; 7 bases align to TRBD2. With V trimmed by 5 bases and J by 5 bases, 11 bases remained unmatched. From germline, CDR1 is MDHEN and CDR2 SYDVKM. The CDR3 length is 16 residues. CDR3 sequence reads: CASSPSGESGTGELFF. CDR3 DNA sequence: TGTGCCAGCAGTCCGAGCGGGGAGAGTGGGACCGGGGAGCTGTTTTTT.

The J gene is TRBJ1-4, the V gene TRBV19; 8 bases are a match to TRBD1. V gave up 11 bases and J gave up 7 bases; unmatched junction bases: 15. From germline, CDR1 is LNHDA and CDR2 SQIVND (reference sequence). The CDR3 runs 15 residues. CDR3 DNA sequence: TGTGCCGCGTCAGGGGGCGTGAGTGAAGGTGAAAAACTGTTTTTT. This translates into CAASGGVSEGEKLFF.

The chain uses TRBV6-1 and TRBJ2-7, with 7 nucleotides matching TRBD1. V lost 1 base and J lost 0; bases outside the gene matches: 3. Germline V gene data show CDR1 as MNHNS and CDR2 as SASEGT. CDR3 size: 15 residues. The DNA for the CDR3 is TGTGCCAGCAGTGAAGACAGGGGTAGCTCCTACGAGCAGTACTTC. It codes for CASSEDRGSSYEQYF.

This clone was seen once. This sequence joins TRBV5-4 and TRBJ2-7, with D perhaps being TRBD1 or TRBD2 (5 bases each). Per germline, CDR1 SGHNT and CDR2 YYREEE (reference sequence). V shed 1 base and J shed 4 bases, with 18 bases lying between them. This CDR3 comprises 16 residues. As DNA, the CDR3 is TGTGCCAGCAGCTTGCCAGGGACGGATCCGTTATACGAGCAGTACTTC. This gives the protein CASSLPGTDPLYEQYF.

A single count supports this clone. This sequence joins TRBV28 and TRBJ1-1; 8 bases agree with TRBD1. The CDR3 consists of 15 residues. From germline, CDR1 is MDHEN and CDR2 SYDVKM. J was trimmed by 4 bases and V by 1 base; bases with no gene match: 5. This chain's CDR3 is CASSLFQGAPTEAFF. The CDR3 region has the DNA TGTGCCAGCAGTTTATTCCAGGGGGCTCCCACTGAAGCTTTCTTT.